A selection of T cell receptor beta chains follows, all from one sample in a study of T cells in Graves' hyperthyroidism and ophthalmopathy. Each CDR3 protein is one row after TCRdb ran MiXCR on the multiplex PCR reads. The data hold 300,000 to 450,000 distinct CDR3 sequences, with approximately 17% observed a single time. Sample: blood. Source of these receptors: a man aged 18 to 35 with Graves' ophthalmopathy. Each CDR3 is given with its conserved first and last residue. The D gene is left open where the match is weak. Some rows have no size entry. The others give once, few or many, or a class for an expanded clone.

clone size | D gene | J gene | V gene | CDR3 protein | CDR3 DNA
many | NA | TRBJ2-2 | TRBV20-1 | CSASVGHANTGELFF | TGCAGTGCTAGTGTCGGACACGCGAACACCGGGGAGCTGTTTTTT
few | NA | TRBJ1-6 | TRBV12-3/TRBV12-4 | CASGTGSYNSPLHF | TGTGCCAGCGGGACTGGCTCCTATAATTCACCCCTCCACTTT
NA | TRBD1 | TRBJ2-1 | TRBV29-1 | CSVGGTGVGGQFF | TGCAGCGTGGGGGGGACAGGGGTGGGTGGGCAGTTCTTC
many | NA | TRBJ1-4 | TRBV2 | CASRAATATNEKLFF | TGTGCCAGCAGGGCAGCCACCGCAACTAATGAAAAACTGTTTTTT
many | NA | TRBJ2-7 | TRBV7-9 | CASSLSVADPYEQYF | TGTGCCAGCAGCTTAAGTGTCGCAGATCCCTACGAGCAGTACTTC
once | NA | TRBJ2-5 | TRBV3-1 | CASSQGSFYQYF | TGTGCCAGCAGCCAAGGCTCATTTTACCAGTACTTC
once | TRBD1 | TRBJ1-6 | TRBV12-5 | CASGLPTSGTGNSPPHF | TGTGCTAGTGGTTTGCCGACTTCGGGGACAGGGAATTCACCCCCCCACTTT
many | TRBD1 | TRBJ1-1 | TRBV18 | CASSPDREIVTEAFF | TGTGCCAGCTCACCGGACAGGGAAATAGTCACTGAAGCTTTCTTT
once | NA | TRBJ1-1 | TRBV3-1 | CASSQAEGVTEAFF | TGTGCCAGCAGCCAAGCGGAGGGGGTGACTGAAGCTTTCTTT
many | TRBD1 | TRBJ2-2 | TRBV5-1 | CASQRTGGIGELFF | TGCGCCAGCCAGCGGACAGGGGGCATCGGGGAGCTGTTTTTT
NA | TRBD2 | TRBJ2-3 | TRBV9 | CASSVGKLAGRTDTQYF | TGTGCCAGCAGCGTAGGCAAACTAGCGGGCCGCACAGATACGCAGTATTTT
many | NA | TRBJ1-2 | TRBV12-3/TRBV12-4 | CASSSGQPGYGYTF | TGTGCCAGCAGTTCAGGACAGCCCGGCTATGGCTACACCTTC
many | TRBD1 | TRBJ1-2 | TRBV12-3/TRBV12-4 | CASSSYRGLEGYTF | TGTGCCAGCAGTTCCTACAGGGGGCTTGAGGGCTACACCTTC
few | TRBD1 | TRBJ2-5 | TRBV25-1 | CASGSMGQQETQYF | TGTGCCAGCGGGAGTATGGGACAGCAAGAGACCCAGTACTTC
few | NA | TRBJ1-6 | TRBV15 | CATSREQGIGSPLHF | TGTGCCACCAGCAGAGAACAGGGTATTGGATCACCCCTCCACTTT
few | NA | TRBJ2-3 | TRBV5-6 | CASSLRTTVHTDTQYF | TGTGCCAGCAGCTTAAGGACTACGGTACACACAGATACGCAGTATTTT
NA | NA | TRBJ2-2 | TRBV5-1 | CASSNTRGNTGELFF | TGCGCCAGCAGCAACACCAGGGGGAACACCGGGGAGCTGTTTTTT
NA | NA | TRBJ1-6 | TRBV5-1 | CAGSLDPDLSPLHF | TGCGCCGGCAGCTTGGATCCCGATCTTTCACCCCTCCACTTT
NA | NA | TRBJ2-7 | TRBV4-1 | CASSQDSDNYEQYF | TGCGCCAGCAGCCAAGACAGCGACAACTACGAGCAGTACTTC
NA | NA | TRBJ2-7 | TRBV7-9 | CASSVDGGGEQYF | TGTGCCAGCAGCGTAGACGGCGGTGGGGAGCAGTACTTC
many | TRBD1 | TRBJ1-1 | TRBV28 | CASSPSRDSTNTEAFF | TGTGCCAGCAGTCCCTCCAGGGACAGTACGAACACTGAAGCTTTCTTT
many | NA | TRBJ2-3 | TRBV5-1 | CASSTVGPTDTQYF | TGCGCCAGCAGCACGGTGGGCCCCACAGATACGCAGTATTTT
NA | NA | TRBJ1-5 | TRBV4-1 | CASSQAPTEMGGNQPQHF | TGCGCCAGCAGCCAGGCGCCGACGGAGATGGGGGGGAATCAGCCCCAGCATTTT
NA | NA | TRBJ1-6 | TRBV7-9 | CASSPSHLDNSPLHF | TGTGCCAGCAGCCCCAGTCACCTCGATAATTCACCCCTCCACTTT
many | NA | TRBJ2-7 | TRBV7-9 | CASSRGTASYEQYF | TGTGCCAGCAGCCGGGGGACAGCCTCCTACGAGCAGTACTTC
NA | NA | TRBJ1-2 | TRBV19 | CASSPVPRSGYTF | TGTGCCAGTAGTCCAGTTCCGAGGTCTGGCTACACCTTC